Following are 17 T cell receptor beta chains from one sample sequenced in a study of OX40 agonist ivuxolimab in advanced cancers. Assay used: immunoSEQ multiplex PCR; TCRdb lists only in-frame clones, some missing. The sample yields tens of thousands of clones, roughly 90% seen once. The input for sequencing was CD4+ or CD8+ T cells sorted from blood, taken in a trial of the OX40 agonist ivuxolimab. The receptors derive from an adult with an advanced solid tumor such as melanoma, head and neck, liver or kidney cancer.

A single count supports this clone. The chain couples TRBV28 to TRBJ1-5; D not resolved. Trimming removed 2 bases from V and 3 bases from J, with 11 bases in between. The CDR3 is 15 residues long. CDR1 is MDHEN and CDR2 is SYDVKM in the germline V gene. The CDR3: CASSLRLTSNQPQHF. CDR3 sequence (DNA): TGTGCCAGCAGTTTAAGGCTTACTTCCAATCAGCCCCAGCATTTT.

The V gene is TRBV11-3, the J gene TRBJ2-5; D is tentatively TRBD1 or TRBD2 (5 bases each). V lost 3 bases and J lost 5, with 13 bases in between. CDR3 size: 14 residues. Germline CDR1 and CDR2: SGHNT and YENEEA. The chain's CDR3 is CASSFRGGTETQYF. In nucleotides, the CDR3 is TGTGCCAGCAGCTTCCGTGGGGGAACGGAGACCCAGTACTTC.

This clone was recorded once. The chain carries TRBV5-1 and TRBJ2-7, with 7 bases identical to TRBD2. The junction had 8 bases not matched to a gene; V was cut back by 5 bases and J by 6 bases. CDR3 size: 13 residues. Germline V lookup: CDR1 SGHRS, CDR2 YFSETQ. Written as DNA, the CDR3 is TGCGCCAGCAGTGTGGGGGGGACCGCCGAGCAGTACTTC. The encoded protein is CASSVGGTAEQYF.

The chain uses TRBV5-6 and TRBJ2-7; D remains ambiguous. CDR3 length: 13 residues. CDR1 and CDR2 (germline): SGHDT, YYEEEE. Trimming removed 0 bases from V and 2 bases from J, with 6 bases in between. CDR3 sequence reads: CASSLASTYEQYF. CDR3 bases: TGTGCCAGCAGCTTGGCTAGTACCTACGAGCAGTACTTC.

The V call is TRBV6-5, the J call TRBJ1-6; a possible D gene is TRBD1 (5 bases). The CDR3 has 16 residues. The V gene's germline CDR1 is MNHEY and CDR2 SVGAGI. V was pared by 2 bases and J by 9 bases, with 17 bases between. The DNA of the CDR3 is TGTGCCAGCAGTTACACTCAGCCGGGACTGGGTTCACCCCTCCACTTT. Residues: CASSYTQPGLGSPLHF.

This sequence joins TRBV2 and TRBJ2-5; D gene uncertain. V was cut by 4 bases and J by 4 bases, with 7 bases left in between. This CDR3 has 12 residues. CDR1 SNHLY and CDR2 FYNNEI come from the germline V gene. This chain's CDR3 is CASSVSGETQYF. Here the CDR3 DNA reads TGTGCCAGCAGTGTTAGTGGAGAGACCCAGTACTTC.

This chain uses TRBV2 with TRBJ2-7, with a weak D call TRBD1 (6 bases). The V end was cut by 6 bases, the J end by 6 bases, with 15 bases between. Germline-derived CDR1 and CDR2 are SNHLY and FYNNEI. CDR3 size: 13 residues. The CDR3 sequence is CASSLQGNTEQYF. The DNA for the CDR3 is TGTGCCAGCAGCCTACAGGGTAACACCGAGCAGTACTTC.

The CDR3 region is CAWSRGGPSGNTIYF. In DNA, the CDR3 is TGTGCCTGGAGTCGGGGAGGACCCTCTGGAAACACCATATATTTT. The chain is built from TRBV30 and TRBJ1-3; D remains ambiguous. Germline-derived CDR1 and CDR2 are GTSNPN and SVGIG (reference sequence). The CDR3 is 15 residues long. V was pared by 2 bases and J by 0 bases, with 11 bases between.

V gene TRBV2 combines with J gene TRBJ2-5; 11 bases are shared with TRBD2. CDR1 and CDR2 from the germline V gene are SNHLY and FYNNEI. V shed 5 bases, J shed 5 bases, and the junction held 7 bases outside the gene matches. CDR3 size: 15 residues. The CDR3 coding sequence is TGTGCCAGCAGTACAATTAGCGGGAGGGCGGAGACCCAGTACTTC. It is translated as CASSTISGRAETQYF.

The rearrangement joins TRBV19 to TRBJ2-5; possibly TRBD1 or TRBD2 for D (5 bases each). The ends were cut back, 6 bases at V and 3 bases at J, with 14 bases in the middle. The CDR3 runs to 14 residues. Germline V gives CDR1 LNHDA, CDR2 SQIVND (reference sequence). The CDR3 protein is CASRRSGTEETQYF. DNA for the CDR3: TGTGCCAGTAGGCGCTCCGGGACGGAAGAGACCCAGTACTTC.

V gene TRBV13 combines with J gene TRBJ2-5, with D uncertain. Germline assignment: CDR1 PRHDT and CDR2 FYEKMQ (reference sequence). The length of the CDR3 is 15 residues. The V and J ends lost 1 base and 5 bases respectively, with 14 bases between them. CDR3 sequence reads: CASSLAAGLRETQYF. The CDR3 DNA reads as TGTGCCAGCAGCTTAGCAGCCGGCCTAAGGGAGACCCAGTACTTC.

The genes are TRBV5-1 and TRBJ2-2; D is uncertain. The length of the CDR3 is 16 residues. Trimming removed 0 bases from V and 0 bases from J, with 9 bases in between. Germline CDR1 SGHRS, CDR2 YFSETQ. The CDR3 DNA reads TGCGCCAGCAGCTTGGAAGCGTCAACGAACACCGGGGAGCTGTTTTTT. Encoded protein: CASSLEASTNTGELFF.

The gene calls are TRBV7-9 and TRBJ2-3; D call uncertain. Germline CDR1 reads SEHNR; CDR2 reads FQNEAQ (reference sequence). The V gene lost 1 base and the J gene lost 1 base, with 6 bases spanning the gap. The CDR3 spans 14 residues. In nucleotides, the CDR3 is TGTGCCAGCAGCTTAGGACGTGGCACAGATACGCAGTATTTT. It yields the protein CASSLGRGTDTQYF.

V and J are TRBV27 and TRBJ1-2; D uncertain. CDR1 and CDR2 from the germline V gene are MNHEY and SMNVEV (reference sequence). Trimming shortened V by 3 bases and J by 4 bases, and 9 bases separated the two germline ends. The CDR3 contains 13 residues. CDR3 in amino acids: CASSFSTFYGYTF. In DNA, the CDR3 is TGTGCCAGCAGTTTTTCGACATTCTATGGCTACACCTTC.

The chain joins TRBV11-2 to TRBJ2-5; TRBD1 is a possible D gene (6 bases). CDR3 length equals 13 residues. CDR1 SGHAT and CDR2 FQNNGV come from the germline V gene. With 6 bases removed from V and 2 bases from J, the gap between germline ends came to 10 bases. The CDR3 spells CASRGQIQETQYF. CDR3 bases: TGTGCCAGCAGAGGACAGATTCAAGAGACCCAGTACTTC.

V is TRBV15 and J is TRBJ1-4, with D maybe TRBD1 (5 bases). Germline CDR1 is LNHNV and CDR2 is YYDKDF (reference sequence). V lost 1 base to trimming and J lost 0 bases, with 6 bases between them. This CDR3 is 15 amino acids long. The CDR3 coding sequence is TGTGCCACCAGCAGAGGGGGGGCAACTAATGAAAAACTGTTTTTT. It codes for CATSRGGATNEKLFF.

This clone has only one observation. The V and J genes are TRBV5-1 and TRBJ1-2, with 7 positions matching TRBD1. Losses at the gene ends were 4 bases for V and 6 bases for J; bases not matched to a gene: 6. This CDR3 spans 13 amino acids. Germline V gives CDR1 SGHRS, CDR2 YFSETQ. The DNA for the CDR3 is TGCGCCAGCAGCCCTGAGGGGGCAAATGGCTACACCTTC. Protein product: CASSPEGANGYTF.